This TCR beta chain is from a study of graft-versus-host responses after intestinal transplantation. Whole-study context: Recipients obtained multivisceral, liver-intestinal, or isolated intestinal transplants.

The V end lost 0 bases, the J end lost 7 bases, and 19 bases lay between the germline ends. The CDR3 is 16 residues long. Germline-derived CDR1 and CDR2 are MNHEY and SMNVEV (reference sequence). Points from the study as a whole: The marrow of recipients harbored GvH clones, and ileum or blood showed some of them first.

Only a few counts were recorded for this clone. Antigen: not known. TCRdb's table, derived via immunoSEQ multiplex PCR, lists solely in-frame clones and lacks some. The profile covers about 90,000 clones, with roughly 89% appearing a single time and over 0.3% taken by the ten largest. The sequenced sample was unstimulated CD4+ T cells sorted from spleen or lymph node cells, obtained before intestinal transplant. This receptor was obtained from a human donor who received an intestinal transplant. The V gene is TRBV27, the J gene TRBJ2-7, with a tentative D call TRBD1 (6 bases). Here the CDR3 DNA reads TGTGCCAGCAGTTTATCGGCAGGGGCGCTGATGGGTGAGCAGTACTTC. Its translation: CASSLSAGALMGEQYF.